This paragraph reports one T cell receptor beta chain. This entry comes from a study of CD8 T cells in Susac syndrome. RNA totalling about 0.5 to 1 ug underwent reverse transcription with random hexamers. It was immunoSEQ multiplex PCR that amplified TCR beta CDR3 across 54 Vbeta and 13 Jbeta. TCRdb re-analysed the immunoSEQ multiplex PCR reads in MiXCR, keeping a single row per CDR3 protein. The sample lists approximately 120,000 distinct CDR3 sequences, around 94% occurring once. Germline V gives CDR1 MNHEY, CDR2 SVGEGT. Trimming cost V 6 bases and J 6 bases; bases outside gene matches: 5. This CDR3 has 13 amino acids.

The clonotype originates from a human donor with Susac syndrome. The source material was CD8+ T cells from PBMCs. The chain is built from TRBV6-2 or TRBV6-3 and TRBJ1-2; 9 nucleotides line up with TRBD1. The CDR3 coding sequence is TGTGCCAGCAGCGACGGGACAGGGCATGGCTACACCTTC. Protein product: CASSDGTGHGYTF.